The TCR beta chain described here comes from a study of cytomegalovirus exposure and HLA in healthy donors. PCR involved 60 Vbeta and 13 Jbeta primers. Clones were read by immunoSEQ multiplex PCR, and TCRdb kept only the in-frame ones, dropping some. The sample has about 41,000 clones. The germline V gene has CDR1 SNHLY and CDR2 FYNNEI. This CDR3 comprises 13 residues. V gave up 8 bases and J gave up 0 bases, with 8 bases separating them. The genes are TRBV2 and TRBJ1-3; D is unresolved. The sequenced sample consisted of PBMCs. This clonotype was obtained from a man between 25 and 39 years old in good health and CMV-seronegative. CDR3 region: CASGRNSGNTIYF. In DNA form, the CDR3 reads TGTGCCAGCGGGAGAAACTCTGGAAACACCATATATTTT.